This entry lists 15 T cell receptor beta chains sequenced from one sample in a study of T cells in Graves' hyperthyroidism and ophthalmopathy. Regions amplified from RNA transcripts were the TCR beta CDR3 regions. A first-round RT-PCR of the TCR CDR3 used the HTBI primer set. TCRdb passed the multiplex PCR reads through MiXCR, listing each CDR3 protein once. In the table there are around 290,000 distinct CDR3 sequences, about 15% of which are singletons. The sequenced material came from blood. All receptors come from a woman in her sixties with Graves' ophthalmopathy.

This clonotype showed up just a few times. The chain links TRBV5-1 to TRBJ2-1; tentatively, D is TRBD1 (6 bases). This CDR3 comprises 18 residues. V lost 6 bases to trimming and J lost 0 bases, with 22 bases between them. Germline V gene data show CDR1 as SGHRS and CDR2 as YFSETQ. CDR3 nucleotide sequence: TGCGCCAGCATTTCGGATCCCGGGACACCGAGCTCCTACAATGAGCAGTTCTTC. This encodes CASISDPGTPSSYNEQFF.

This clonotype was recorded many times. The chain employs TRBV3-1 and TRBJ2-1, with TRBD1 as a possible D gene (5 bases). The CDR3 consists of 16 residues. CDR1 and CDR2 (germline): LGHDT, YNNKEL (reference sequence). Trimming left V 0 bases short and J 1 base short, with 10 bases between. CDR3 DNA sequence: TGTGCCAGCAGCCAAGATCTCACAGGATCCTACAATGAGCAGTTCTTC. Protein product: CASSQDLTGSYNEQFF.

V usage is TRBV10-3 and J usage is TRBJ2-5; 7 nucleotides agree with TRBD1. Unmatched junction bases numbered 5, after V lost 8 bases and J lost 2 bases. Germline V lookup: CDR1 ENHRY, CDR2 SYGVKD. CDR3 length: 13 amino acids. The chain's CDR3 is CAIQRDRQETQYF. DNA of the CDR3: TGTGCCATCCAAAGGGACAGACAAGAGACCCAGTACTTC.

The chain couples TRBV6-1 to TRBJ2-7; a possible D gene is TRBD2 (6 bases). CDR3 length equals 12 residues. The ends were cut back, 6 bases at V and 7 bases at J, with 13 bases in the middle. Per germline, CDR1 MNHNS and CDR2 SASEGT. The DNA for the CDR3 is TGTGCCAGCAGCCCGGGACTCCATGAGCAGTACTTC. Its protein product is CASSPGLHEQYF.

This clonotype was seen ten or more times. DNA for the CDR3: TGTGCCAGCAAGACAGGACAGGGGGCCGGCGAGCAGTACTTC. Translated: CASKTGQGAGEQYF. The J gene is TRBJ2-7, the V gene TRBV2; 11 bases align to TRBD1. Germline trimming cut 7 bases from V and 6 bases from J; bases unmatched to any gene: 8. This CDR3 is built from 14 residues. The germline CDR1 and CDR2 sequences are SNHLY and FYNNEI.

This clonotype was recorded at least ten times. The genes are TRBV6-2 or TRBV6-3 and TRBJ2-5; D is uncertain. The CDR3 extends over 12 amino acids. Germline V lookup: CDR1 MNHEY, CDR2 SVGEGT. V was clipped by 5 bases and J by 5 bases, with 9 bases between them. The CDR3 protein is CASSPVEETQYF. DNA of the CDR3: TGTGCCAGCAGTCCAGTAGAGGAGACCCAGTACTTC.

This sequence joins TRBV7-9 and TRBJ2-7; possible D gene TRBD2, 5 bases. V dropped 5 bases and J dropped 6 bases, with 17 bases sitting between them. The CDR3 runs to 14 residues. Germline values: CDR1 SEHNR, CDR2 FQNEAQ (reference sequence). The CDR3 here is CASSADLPAGEQYF. The CDR3 nucleotides are TGTGCCAGCAGCGCGGACCTGCCGGCGGGCGAGCAGTACTTC.

This clonotype was found many times. This sequence joins TRBV20-1 and TRBJ2-1; D uncertain. V was trimmed by 3 bases and J by 0 bases, leaving 12 bases between them. Germline V gives CDR1 DFQATT, CDR2 SNEGSKA (reference sequence). There are 15 residues in the CDR3. CDR3 bases: TGCAGTGCTAGTGGGTCTATTAGCTCCTACAATGAGCAGTTCTTC. Amino acid sequence: CSASGSISSYNEQFF.

In this sample, this clonotype turned up many times. The rearrangement uses TRBV30 and TRBJ1-1; no clear D gene. Germline CDR1 is GTSNPN and CDR2 is SVGIG (reference sequence). V was trimmed by 0 bases and J by 5 bases, leaving 10 bases between them. The CDR3 totals 13 residues. CDR3 DNA sequence: TGTGCCTGGAGTGTTGCAGGTGGTACTGAAGCTTTCTTT. Encoded protein: CAWSVAGGTEAFF. Together with reference TRBV30 and TRBJ1-1, the CDR3 gives the full variable domain: SQTIHQWPATLVQPVGSPLSLECTVEGTSNPNLYWYRQAAGRGLQLLFYSVGIGQISSEVPQNLSASRPQDRQFILSSKKLLLSDSGFYLCAWSVAGGTEAFFGQGTRLTVV.

This clonotype was picked up many times. CDR3 nucleotide sequence: TGTGCCAGCAGTTATACAGGGCACACTGAAGCTTTCTTT. Translated: CASSYTGHTEAFF. The rearrangement links TRBV28 to TRBJ1-1; D may be TRBD1 (6 bases). Germline-derived CDR1 and CDR2 are MDHEN and SYDVKM. V was pared by 4 bases and J by 3 bases, with 9 bases between. CDR3 length equals 13 residues. The full variable domain, its missing parts supplied by reference TRBV28 and TRBJ1-1, is DVKVTQSSRYLVKRTGEKVFLECVQDMDHENMFWYRQDPGLGLRLIYFSYDVKMKEKGDIPEGYSVSREKKERFSLILESASTNQTSMYLCASSYTGHTEAFFGQGTRLTVV.

This clonotype was counted a few times. The V call is TRBV13, the J call TRBJ1-4, with a weak D call TRBD1 (5 bases). Germline V CDR1 and CDR2: PRHDT, FYEKMQ (reference sequence). V lost 5 bases to trimming and J lost 4 bases, with 14 bases between them. The CDR3 consists of 15 residues. In DNA, the CDR3 is TGTGCCAGCAGCCAAACGGGACGGTATAATGAAAAACTGTTTTTT. This gives the protein CASSQTGRYNEKLFF.

This clonotype was counted ten times or more. The rearrangement joins TRBV29-1 to TRBJ1-1, with unresolved D. The germline V and J ends were trimmed by 4 bases and 1 base, with 4 bases remaining between them. The CDR3 runs to 11 residues. Germline V gene lookup returns CDR1 SQVTM and CDR2 ANQGSEA. In DNA form, the CDR3 reads TGCAGCGTTGGGCAGAACACTGAAGCTTTCTTT. It specifies CSVGQNTEAFF.

The chain has TRBV7-2 and TRBJ1-1, with TRBD1 as a possible D gene (5 bases). The germline gives CDR1 SGHTA, CDR2 FQGNSA. The V gene lost 4 bases and the J gene lost 3 bases, with 15 bases spanning the gap. This CDR3 has 15 residues. CDR3 sequence: CASSSIRAGDTEAFF. CDR3 sequence (DNA): TGTGCCAGCAGCTCCATCCGGGCGGGGGACACTGAAGCTTTCTTT.

The genes are TRBV6-1 and TRBJ1-2; D may be TRBD1 (6 bases). The CDR3 is 14 residues long. Trimming took 10 bases from V and 4 from J, leaving 19 bases between them. CDR1 and CDR2 (germline): MNHNS, SASEGT. The CDR3 is CAISEYDRPYGYTF. CDR3 DNA sequence: TGTGCCATCAGCGAGTATGACAGGCCCTATGGCTACACCTTC.

Many counts were recorded for this clonotype. The chain couples TRBV2 to TRBJ1-5; D possibly corresponds to TRBD1 (6 bases). CDR1 is SNHLY, CDR2 FYNNEI, per germline. The V gene lost 3 bases and the J gene lost 6 bases, with 9 bases spanning the gap. CDR3 length: 13 amino acids. This chain's CDR3 is CASSEEGVQPQHF. CDR3 nucleotides: TGTGCCAGCAGTGAGGAGGGGGTTCAGCCCCAGCATTTT.